Described below is a single T cell receptor (beta chain) sequence and its context. Its target antigen remains unknown. Per-base quality was not reported, and no clone a single base away is much larger than it. The data were taken from a study of blood T cell repertoires in COVID-19 (dated by TCRdb to the early 2020s). In terms of the full investigation: Collaborator samples came from the United States, Italy and Spain and covered acute and convalescent phases of COVID-19. The material from the prospective study consisted of cDNA or gDNA derived from T cells, B-cell-depleted T cells, or PBMCs. Deeply sampled blood TCRbeta repertoires from subjects exposed to, actively infected with, or recovered from COVID-19 were included in the dataset. A freely available public database, intended as a resource for researchers studying the immune response to SARS-CoV-2, is where the repertoires were released. Samples were obtained from the ongoing ImmuneRACE study (first 160 participants) and from 950 to 1,500 subjects provided by 6 global collaborators. Sample metadata almost always included a de-identified subject ID, COVID-19 status, age in years and sex. HLA class I and class II types, where available, came from metadata supplied by the sample provider rather than from assay-based typing.

TCRbeta CDR3 regions were amplified from genomic DNA using the immunoSEQ Assay, a bias-controlled multiplex PCR. Per the original workflow: Nucleated cell counts per sample were estimated from amplification of reference gene primers within the assay. Sequence reads were collapsed and filtered to measure the absolute abundance of every unique TCRbeta CDR3 rearrangement. Productive Simpson clonality was computed per sample as the square root of Simpson's diversity index over productive rearrangements. This immuneACCESS table, as held by TCRdb, lists in-frame sequences with V and J called but not all clones. Of the missing ones, under half trace to an unresolved V gene in checked studies; the others have no known cause. That table supplies the V and J calls and clone size; D and trimming were determined from the DNA. Within this sample are about 120,000 clones, with 75% to 90% of them counted one time only. The ten largest make up approximately 28% of the sample.

According to the germline V gene, CDR1 reads MDHEN and CDR2 reads SYDVKM. From the cysteine up to the phenylalanine, the CDR3 has a length of 13 residues. The only DNA kept is the CDR3, 39 bases in frame from the first base. V was cut back by 7 bases and J by 1 base, leaving a gap of 10 bases between them. Beyond this particular receptor, the publication reports: The amount of clinical and demographic metadata varied by source and participant and was provided uncurated.

The collaborating institutions used their own protocols to collect whole blood in K2EDTA tubes. For TCRbeta analysis, collaborators shipped samples as frozen whole blood, isolated PBMCs, or DNA extracted from either of those sample types. The sequenced sample consisted of peripheral blood. This receptor was obtained from a man aged 70-80 years with active or convalescent COVID-19. Recombination connected TRBV28 to TRBJ1-1; no D segment can be confidently identified. This receptor has the CDR3 CASTRVANTEAFF. The DNA sequence reads TGTGCCAGCACCAGAGTAGCGAACACTGAAGCTTTCTTT. The variable domain in full, with residues beyond the CDR3 obtained from the reference TRBV28 and TRBJ1-1 genes, is DVKVTQSSRYLVKRTGEKVFLECVQDMDHENMFWYRQDPGLGLRLIYFSYDVKMKEKGDIPEGYSVSREKKERFSLILESASTNQTSMYLCASTRVANTEAFFGQGTRLTVV.